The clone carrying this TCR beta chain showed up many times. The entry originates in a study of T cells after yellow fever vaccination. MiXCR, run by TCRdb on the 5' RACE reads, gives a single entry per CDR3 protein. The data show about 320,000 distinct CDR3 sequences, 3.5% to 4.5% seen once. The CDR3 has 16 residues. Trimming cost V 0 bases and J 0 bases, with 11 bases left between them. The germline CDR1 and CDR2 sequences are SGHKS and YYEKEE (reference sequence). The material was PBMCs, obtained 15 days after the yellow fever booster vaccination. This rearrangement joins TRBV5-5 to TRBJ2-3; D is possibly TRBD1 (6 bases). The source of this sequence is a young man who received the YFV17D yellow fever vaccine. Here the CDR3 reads CASSLEVGASTDTQYF. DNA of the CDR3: TGTGCCAGCAGCTTGGAAGTGGGGGCTAGCACAGATACGCAGTATTTT.